Below, one TCR beta chain is given with its context. Its antigen is undetermined. The DNA input per sorted-subset replicate PCR was roughly 210 ng, corresponding to some 27,000 T cell genomes. TCRdb's copy holds only in-frame clones and misses some; the assay was immunoSEQ multiplex PCR. The sample records 950,000 to 1,200,000 clones, roughly 80% being singletons. The data are from a study of shared clonotypes between healthy human individuals. Study-wide points: Some naive CD4 clonotypes, roughly 5%, turned up in common across a handful of donors.

Germline values: CDR1 SGHNT, CDR2 YYREEE (reference sequence). The CDR3 runs 12 residues. The V end lost 5 bases, the J end lost 1 base, and 6 bases lay between the germline ends. Sequenced input: memory CD4+ T cells from PBMCs. The subset is: CD45RA-negative fraction. The sequence was obtained from a man younger than 35 in good health. Some clones in this sample may be carry-over from other donors' samples. The rearrangement joins TRBV5-4 to TRBJ2-5, with D perhaps TRBD2 (5 bases). CDR3 region: CASRRAQETQYF. The CDR3 region has the DNA TGTGCCAGCAGGAGGGCCCAAGAGACCCAGTACTTC.